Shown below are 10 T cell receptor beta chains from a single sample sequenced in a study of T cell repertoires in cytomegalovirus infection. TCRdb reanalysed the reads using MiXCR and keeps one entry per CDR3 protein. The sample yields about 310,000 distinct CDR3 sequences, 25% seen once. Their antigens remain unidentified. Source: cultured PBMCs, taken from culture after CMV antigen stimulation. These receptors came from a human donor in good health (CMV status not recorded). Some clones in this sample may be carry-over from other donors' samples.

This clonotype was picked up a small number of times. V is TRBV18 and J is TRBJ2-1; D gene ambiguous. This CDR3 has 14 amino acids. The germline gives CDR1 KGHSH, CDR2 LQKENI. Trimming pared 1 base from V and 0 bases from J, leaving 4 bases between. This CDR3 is CASSPQASYNEQFF. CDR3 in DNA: TGTGCCAGCTCACCACAGGCCTCCTACAATGAGCAGTTCTTC.

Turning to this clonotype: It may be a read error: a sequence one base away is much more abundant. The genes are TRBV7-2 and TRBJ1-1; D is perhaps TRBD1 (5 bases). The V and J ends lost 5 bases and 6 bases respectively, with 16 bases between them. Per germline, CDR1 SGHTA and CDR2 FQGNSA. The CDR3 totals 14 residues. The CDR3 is CASSVEKGIAEAFF. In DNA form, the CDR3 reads TGTGCCAGCAGCGTAGAAAAGGGGATCGCTGAAGCTTTCTTT. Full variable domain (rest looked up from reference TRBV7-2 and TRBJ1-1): GAGVSQSPSNKVTEKGKDVELRCDPISGHTALYWYRQSLGQGLEFLIYFQGNSAPDKSGLPSDRFSAERTGGSVSTLTIQRTQQEDSAVYLCASSVEKGIAEAFFGQGTRLTVV.

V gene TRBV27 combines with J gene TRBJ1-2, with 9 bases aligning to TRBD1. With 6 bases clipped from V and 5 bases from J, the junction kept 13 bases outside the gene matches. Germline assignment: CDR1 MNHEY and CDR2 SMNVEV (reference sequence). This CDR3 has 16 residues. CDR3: CASSPNSRTGEYGYTF. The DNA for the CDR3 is TGTGCCAGCAGCCCAAACTCGCGGACAGGGGAATATGGCTACACCTTC.

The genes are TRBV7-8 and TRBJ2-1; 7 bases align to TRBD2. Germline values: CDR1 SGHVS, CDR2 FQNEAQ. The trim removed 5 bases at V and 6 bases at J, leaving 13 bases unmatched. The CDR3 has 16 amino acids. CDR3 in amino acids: CASSAIRTRLSNEQFF. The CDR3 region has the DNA TGTGCCAGCAGCGCCATACGGACTAGACTCTCCAATGAGCAGTTCTTC.

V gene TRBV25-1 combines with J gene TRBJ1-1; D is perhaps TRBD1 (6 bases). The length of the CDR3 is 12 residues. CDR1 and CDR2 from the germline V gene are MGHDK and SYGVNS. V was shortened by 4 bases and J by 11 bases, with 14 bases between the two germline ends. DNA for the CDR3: TGTGCCAGCAGTGGGGGGGGGCTTCAGGCTTTCTTT. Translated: CASSGGGLQAFF.

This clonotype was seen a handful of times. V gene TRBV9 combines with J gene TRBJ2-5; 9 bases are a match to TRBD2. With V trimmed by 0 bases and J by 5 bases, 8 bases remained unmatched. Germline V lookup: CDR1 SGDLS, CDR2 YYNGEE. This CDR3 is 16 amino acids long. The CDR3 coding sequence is TGTGCCAGCAGCGTAGGACTTAGCGGGAGTCGGGAGACCCAGTACTTC. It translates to CASSVGLSGSRETQYF. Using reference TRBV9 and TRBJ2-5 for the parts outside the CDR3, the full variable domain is DSGVTQTPKHLITATGQRVTLRCSPRSGDLSVYWYQQSLDQGLQFLIQYYNGEERAKGNILERFSAQQFPDLHSELNLSSLELGDSALYFCASSVGLSGSRETQYFGPGTRLLVL.

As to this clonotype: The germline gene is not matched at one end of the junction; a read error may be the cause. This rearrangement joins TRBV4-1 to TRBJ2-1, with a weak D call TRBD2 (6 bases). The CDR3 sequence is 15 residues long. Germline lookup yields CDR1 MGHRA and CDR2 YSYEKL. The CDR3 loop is CASSQGGTGVNEQFF. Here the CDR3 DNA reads TGTGCCAGCAGCCAAGGCGGGACGGGGGTCAATGAGCAGTTCTTC.

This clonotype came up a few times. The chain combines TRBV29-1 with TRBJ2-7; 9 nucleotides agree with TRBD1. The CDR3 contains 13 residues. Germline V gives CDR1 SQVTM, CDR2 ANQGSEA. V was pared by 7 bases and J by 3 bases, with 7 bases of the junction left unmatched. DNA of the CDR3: TGCAGCGCCGGTACGGGACAGGGCTACGAGCAGTACTTC. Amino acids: CSAGTGQGYEQYF.

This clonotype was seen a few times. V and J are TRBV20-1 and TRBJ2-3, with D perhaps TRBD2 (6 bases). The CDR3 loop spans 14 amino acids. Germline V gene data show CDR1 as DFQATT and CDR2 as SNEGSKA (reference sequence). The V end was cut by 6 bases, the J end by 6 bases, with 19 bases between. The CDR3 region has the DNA TGCAGTGCCCGCGACTCCGGAGGGCTCGATACGCAGTATTTT. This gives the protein CSARDSGGLDTQYF.

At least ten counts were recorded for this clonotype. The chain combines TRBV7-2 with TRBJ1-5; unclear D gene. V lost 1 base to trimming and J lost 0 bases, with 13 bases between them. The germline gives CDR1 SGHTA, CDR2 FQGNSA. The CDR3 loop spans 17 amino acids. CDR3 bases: TGTGCCAGCAGCTTAGGGTCTAGACGGGATAGCAATCAGCCCCAGCATTTT. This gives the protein CASSLGSRRDSNQPQHF.